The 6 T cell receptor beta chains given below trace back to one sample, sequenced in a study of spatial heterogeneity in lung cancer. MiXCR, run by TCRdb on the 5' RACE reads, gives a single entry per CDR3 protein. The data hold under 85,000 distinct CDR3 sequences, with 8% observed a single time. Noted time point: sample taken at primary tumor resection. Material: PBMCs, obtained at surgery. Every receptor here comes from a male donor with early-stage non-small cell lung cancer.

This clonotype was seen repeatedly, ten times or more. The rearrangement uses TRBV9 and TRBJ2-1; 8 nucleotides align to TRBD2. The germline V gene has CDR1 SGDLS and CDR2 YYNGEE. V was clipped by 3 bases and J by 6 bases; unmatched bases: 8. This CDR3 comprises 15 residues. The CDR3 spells CASSATRTSSNEQFF. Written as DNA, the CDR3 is TGTGCCAGCAGCGCAACAAGGACTAGCAGCAATGAGCAGTTCTTC.

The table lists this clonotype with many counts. The CDR3 DNA follows: TGTGCCAGCAGCGTAGACCCAGGGTTCGGAGAGACCCAGTACTTC. Translated, it gives CASSVDPGFGETQYF. The V and J genes are TRBV9 and TRBJ2-5; possible D gene TRBD1, 5 bases. Germline CDR1 and CDR2: SGDLS and YYNGEE. V lost 0 bases and J lost 4, with 13 bases in between. The CDR3 loop spans 15 amino acids.

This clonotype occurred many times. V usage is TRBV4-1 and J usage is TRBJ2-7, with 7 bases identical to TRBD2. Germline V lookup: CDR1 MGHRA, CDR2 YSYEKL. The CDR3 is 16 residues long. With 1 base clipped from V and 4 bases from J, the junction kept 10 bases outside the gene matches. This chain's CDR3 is CASSQGVAGELYEQYF. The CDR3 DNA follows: TGCGCCAGCAGCCAAGGGGTGGCGGGAGAACTATACGAGCAGTACTTC.

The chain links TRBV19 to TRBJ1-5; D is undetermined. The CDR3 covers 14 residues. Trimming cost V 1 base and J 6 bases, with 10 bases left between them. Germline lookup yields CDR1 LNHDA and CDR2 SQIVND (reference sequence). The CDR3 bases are TGTGCCAGTAGTATAGGAGGGCAAGTTCAGCCCCAGCATTTT. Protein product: CASSIGGQVQPQHF.

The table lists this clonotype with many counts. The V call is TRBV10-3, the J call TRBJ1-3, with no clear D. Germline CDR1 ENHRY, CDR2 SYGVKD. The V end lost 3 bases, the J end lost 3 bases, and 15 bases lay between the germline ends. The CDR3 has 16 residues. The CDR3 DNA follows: TGTGCCATCAGTGACCGGGGATCCCTCGGTGGAAACACCATATATTTT. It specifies CAISDRGSLGGNTIYF.

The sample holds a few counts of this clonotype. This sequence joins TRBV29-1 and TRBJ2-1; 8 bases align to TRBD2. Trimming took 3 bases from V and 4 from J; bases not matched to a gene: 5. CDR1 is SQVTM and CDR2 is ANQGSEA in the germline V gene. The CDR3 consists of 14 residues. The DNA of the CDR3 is TGCAGCGTTGACAAACTAGCGGCTTACAATGAGCAGTTCTTC. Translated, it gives CSVDKLAAYNEQFF.